The 7 T cell receptor beta chains below all came from one sample that was sequenced in a study of regulatory T cells in long-lasting Graves disease. Arm-PCR of CDR3 regions with iRepertoire HTBI primers generated TCR beta libraries. TCRdb re-derived calls from the multiplex PCR reads in MiXCR, one entry per CDR3 protein. The data show about 540,000 distinct CDR3 sequences, about 13% seen once. The time point denotes: newly diagnosed GD, antithyroid drugs for less than 3 months. PBMCs were the source of the RNA used for TCR sequencing. Separately, the same data were catalogued under a study of T cells in Graves' hyperthyroidism and ophthalmopathy.

The sequences come from peripheral blood mononuclear cells (PBMCs), collected at new diagnosis, from a patient treated with antithyroid drugs. The source of these receptors is a man younger than 40 with Graves disease.

There are many counts of this clonotype. This sequence joins TRBV9 and TRBJ2-7; D perhaps matches TRBD2 (6 bases). Looked up from germline, CDR1 is SGDLS and CDR2 is YYNGEE. V lost 0 bases and J 6 bases, leaving 13 bases between the germline ends. This CDR3 region has 14 residues. The CDR3, as DNA: TGTGCCAGCAGCGTAGTAGCGGCTCTTGGCGAGCAGTACTTC. Translated: CASSVVAALGEQYF.

This clonotype was counted at least ten times. The V and J genes are TRBV6-5 and TRBJ1-1; D not resolved. This CDR3 has 14 amino acids. Looked up from germline, CDR1 is MNHEY and CDR2 is SVGAGI. V lost 0 bases and J 6 bases, leaving 11 bases between the germline ends. The CDR3 region has the DNA TGTGCCAGCAGTTACTCGGATGTGATAGCTGAAGCTTTCTTT. The encoded protein is CASSYSDVIAEAFF.

In its sample, this clonotype was seen many times. The rearrangement uses TRBV2 and TRBJ2-3, with 8 bases lining up with TRBD2. Trimming removed 8 bases from V and 4 bases from J; junction bases left unmatched: 8. Germline loops: CDR1 SNHLY, CDR2 FYNNEI. CDR3 length: 14 amino acids. The CDR3 here is CASALGAGADTQYF. Written as DNA, the CDR3 is TGTGCCAGCGCCCTTGGAGCGGGAGCAGATACGCAGTATTTT.

The rearrangement joins TRBV27 to TRBJ2-2; 8 bases line up with TRBD1. Germline V gene lookup returns CDR1 MNHEY and CDR2 SMNVEV (reference sequence). V lost 8 bases to trimming and J lost 2 bases; unmatched junction nucleotides: 10. The CDR3 contains 16 residues. The CDR3 loop is CASAPLGQANTGELFF. The CDR3 region has the DNA TGTGCCAGCGCTCCCTTGGGACAGGCAAACACCGGGGAGCTGTTTTTT.

In this sample, this clonotype turned up many times. The chain combines TRBV12-3 or TRBV12-4 with TRBJ2-3; tentative D call: TRBD1 (6 bases). This CDR3 comprises 13 residues. The V end lost 3 bases, the J end lost 5 bases, and 9 bases lay between the germline ends. CDR3 sequence: CASSFQGRDTQYF. The CDR3 bases are TGTGCCAGCAGTTTTCAGGGGCGAGATACGCAGTATTTT.

This chain uses TRBV29-1 with TRBJ1-1; tentative D call: TRBD1 (5 bases). Trimming pared 3 bases from V and 1 base from J, leaving 12 bases between. This CDR3 region has 14 residues. Germline V gene sequence: CDR1 SQVTM, CDR2 ANQGSEA. CDR3 region: CSVEGRAANTEAFF. The DNA for the CDR3 is TGCAGCGTTGAGGGGCGGGCTGCGAACACTGAAGCTTTCTTT.

The gene calls are TRBV20-1 and TRBJ1-4, with D uncertain. V lost 3 bases, J lost 2 bases, and 7 bases lay in between. CDR1 is DFQATT and CDR2 is SNEGSKA in the germline V gene (reference sequence). The CDR3 length is 13 residues. The CDR3 here is CSASPGTNEKLFF. CDR3 nucleotides: TGCAGTGCTAGCCCTGGGACTAATGAAAAACTGTTTTTT.